The rows below give T cell receptor beta chains drawn from one sample of a study of blood T cell repertoires in COVID-19. Assay: immunoSEQ multiplex PCR; the TCRdb copy retains only in-frame clones and omits some. The table shows about half a million clones, with roughly 88% occurring only once. The specimen sequenced was peripheral blood. The receptors derive from a human donor in a cohort sampled during active COVID-19. The CDR3 runs from the conserved cysteine through the conserved F or W. The D gene is left open where the match is weak. Size is stated for part of the rows, as once, few or many counts, or as a class when the clone is expanded.

.	.	TRBV4-1	TRBJ1-2	CASSQEAGYGYTF	TGCGCCAGCAGCCAAGAGGCAGGGTATGGCTACACCTTC
.	.	TRBV9	TRBJ1-3	CASSVAGGGLSGNTIYF	TGTGCCAGCAGCGTAGCGGGAGGGGGGCTCTCTGGAAACACCATATATTTT
TRBD1	.	TRBV2	TRBJ2-5	CASSATGKETQYF	TGTGCCAGCAGTGCGACAGGGAAAGAGACCCAGTACTTC
TRBD2	.	TRBV5-1	TRBJ2-1	CASSLEAGSSYNEQFF	TGCGCCAGCAGCTTGGAAGCGGGGAGCTCCTACAATGAGCAGTTCTTC
TRBD1	once	TRBV4-1	TRBJ2-5	CASSQGPGTGAQETQYF	TGCGCCAGCAGCCAGGGTCCCGGGACAGGGGCCCAAGAGACCCAGTACTTC
TRBD2	.	TRBV5-5	TRBJ2-7	CASSPGLAGSYEQYF	TGTGCCAGCAGCCCCGGACTAGCGGGCTCCTACGAGCAGTACTTC
TRBD1	.	TRBV6-5	TRBJ2-3	CASDLDRGTDTQYF	TGTGCCAGCGATCTCGACAGGGGAACAGATACGCAGTATTTT
TRBD2	.	TRBV19	TRBJ2-1	CASRDTPGLAGGQGEQFF	TGTGCCAGTAGAGATACCCCGGGACTAGCGGGAGGCCAGGGTGAGCAGTTCTTC
.	.	TRBV19	TRBJ1-4	CASTNGQYEKLFF	TGTGCCAGTACCAACGGACAGTATGAAAAACTGTTTTTT
TRBD2	.	TRBV7-6	TRBJ2-7	CASSLGQRETVYEQYF	TGTGCCAGCAGCTTAGGCCAGCGGGAGACGGTCTACGAGCAGTACTTC
.	.	TRBV11-2	TRBJ2-5	CASSSDNSQETQYF	TGTGCCAGCAGCTCCGACAACTCCCAAGAGACCCAGTACTTC
TRBD2	.	TRBV30	TRBJ2-5	CAWSVSGSGETQYF	TGTGCCTGGAGTGTAAGCGGGAGTGGGGAGACCCAGTACTTC
.	few	TRBV5-1	TRBJ1-2	CASSLSFSSAWAYGYTF	TGCGCCAGCAGCTTGTCATTTTCCAGTGCCTGGGCGTATGGCTACACCTTC